Listed below are T cell receptor beta chains from one sample, sequenced in a study of T cells in Graves' hyperthyroidism and ophthalmopathy. Via MiXCR, TCRdb re-called the multiplex PCR reads, giving one row per CDR3 protein. The table includes some 250,000 distinct CDR3 sequences, about 16% detected once. The sample was blood. The receptors derive from a woman in her forties or fifties with Graves' hyperthyroidism that later progressed to Graves' ophthalmopathy. Both conserved end residues are part of each CDR3. Fields, in order: clone size, J gene, V gene, D gene, CDR3 DNA, CDR3 protein. A D gene is named only where the DNA matches it firmly. Size is stated for part of the rows, as once, few or many counts, or as a class when the clone is expanded.

clone_size: many; j_call: TRBJ2-3; v_call: TRBV12-3/TRBV12-4; d_call: .; cdr3_nt: TGTGCCAGCAGTTTAGGCAGCAGCTCCACAGATACGCAGTATTTT; cdr3_aa: CASSLGSSSTDTQYF
clone_size: many; j_call: TRBJ1-3; v_call: TRBV12-3/TRBV12-4; d_call: .; cdr3_nt: TGTGCCAGCTCCCAATCGGACAGCTTCTCTGGAAACACCATATATTTT; cdr3_aa: CASSQSDSFSGNTIYF
clone_size: many; j_call: TRBJ2-7; v_call: TRBV20-1; d_call: .; cdr3_nt: TGCAGTGCTAGAGGCCTGCAGCGGCGACTCTACGAGCAGTACTTC; cdr3_aa: CSARGLQRRLYEQYF
clone_size: many; j_call: TRBJ1-3; v_call: TRBV5-1; d_call: TRBD1; cdr3_nt: TGCGCCAGCAGCTATCTCCCGGGACAGGACCCCGGTGGCTCTGGAAACACCATATATTTT; cdr3_aa: CASSYLPGQDPGGSGNTIYF
clone_size: many; j_call: TRBJ2-7; v_call: TRBV2; d_call: .; cdr3_nt: TGTGCCAGCAGCCCCCCCGTTGGGTCCTACGAGCAGTACTTC; cdr3_aa: CASSPPVGSYEQYF
clone_size: many; j_call: TRBJ2-5; v_call: TRBV6-1; d_call: .; cdr3_nt: TGTGCCAGCTCCCAAGAGGAGGAGACCCAGTACTTC; cdr3_aa: CASSQEEETQYF
clone_size: many; j_call: TRBJ1-5; v_call: TRBV3-1; d_call: .; cdr3_nt: TGTGCCAGCAGCCACAGGGGAGAAGAGCCCCAGCATTTT; cdr3_aa: CASSHRGEEPQHF
clone_size: many; j_call: TRBJ1-2; v_call: TRBV3-1; d_call: .; cdr3_nt: TGTGCCAGCAGCCAAGATTCTCGCGTATCCCGCAGTGGCTACACCTTC; cdr3_aa: CASSQDSRVSRSGYTF
clone_size: many; j_call: TRBJ2-7; v_call: TRBV11-2; d_call: TRBD2; cdr3_nt: TGTGCCAGCAGCTTACCTAGGACTAGCGAGCAGTACTTC; cdr3_aa: CASSLPRTSEQYF
clone_size: once; j_call: TRBJ2-7; v_call: TRBV7-9; d_call: TRBD2; cdr3_nt: TGTGCCAGCAGCCCTGTGATCACTAGCGGGGGCTGGGGGGAGCAGTACTTC; cdr3_aa: CASSPVITSGGWGEQYF
clone_size: many; j_call: TRBJ2-7; v_call: TRBV15; d_call: .; cdr3_nt: TGTGCCACCTCCCGGGACTTACCCTACGAGCAGTACTTC; cdr3_aa: CATSRDLPYEQYF
clone_size: many; j_call: TRBJ2-2; v_call: TRBV12-3/TRBV12-4; d_call: .; cdr3_nt: TGTGCCAGCAGTTTGGAGGGTAGCACCGGGGAGCTGTTTTTT; cdr3_aa: CASSLEGSTGELFF
clone_size: .; j_call: TRBJ1-3; v_call: TRBV13; d_call: .; cdr3_nt: TGTGCCAGCAGTCCCGAGGGAGGCGGAAACACCATATATTTT; cdr3_aa: CASSPEGGGNTIYF
clone_size: .; j_call: TRBJ1-1; v_call: TRBV4-1; d_call: .; cdr3_nt: TGCGCCAGCAGCCCGTTCAGGCAGGGAATCACTGAAGCTTTCTTT; cdr3_aa: CASSPFRQGITEAFF
clone_size: many; j_call: TRBJ1-1; v_call: TRBV2; d_call: .; cdr3_nt: TGTGCCAGCAGTGACCCCCCAACGGGAGCTTTCTTT; cdr3_aa: CASSDPPTGAFF
clone_size: many; j_call: TRBJ2-5; v_call: TRBV12-5; d_call: .; cdr3_nt: TGTGCTAGTGGTTTGGATCCGAATGGCGGCCAGACCCAGTACTTC; cdr3_aa: CASGLDPNGGQTQYF
clone_size: many; j_call: TRBJ2-7; v_call: TRBV7-6; d_call: .; cdr3_nt: TGTGCCAGCAGCTCTTCATCCTCCTACGAGCAGTACTTC; cdr3_aa: CASSSSSSYEQYF
clone_size: many; j_call: TRBJ1-5; v_call: TRBV6-1; d_call: TRBD1; cdr3_nt: TGTGCCAGCAGTGACTTCGGACAGGGTGGCAATCAGCCCCAGCATTTT; cdr3_aa: CASSDFGQGGNQPQHF
clone_size: many; j_call: TRBJ2-5; v_call: TRBV9; d_call: TRBD1; cdr3_nt: TGTGCCAGCAGCGCAAGGGACAGGGAAGAGACCCAGTACTTC; cdr3_aa: CASSARDREETQYF
clone_size: many; j_call: TRBJ2-7; v_call: TRBV27; d_call: .; cdr3_nt: TGTGCCAGCAGTTTTCATAAGGGGACTGCCTCCTACGAGCAGTACTTC; cdr3_aa: CASSFHKGTASYEQYF
clone_size: many; j_call: TRBJ1-2; v_call: TRBV2; d_call: .; cdr3_nt: TGTGCCAGCAGTCCGGCCCTGGACAGAATTATCCTCTATGGCTACACCTTC; cdr3_aa: CASSPALDRIILYGYTF
clone_size: many; j_call: TRBJ2-7; v_call: TRBV28; d_call: TRBD1; cdr3_nt: TGTGCCAGCAGTTTAGGTAGGGGGCTCTACGAGCAGTACTTC; cdr3_aa: CASSLGRGLYEQYF
clone_size: few; j_call: TRBJ2-3; v_call: TRBV27; d_call: .; cdr3_nt: TGTGCCAGCCGGGACTTGTCTACAGATACGCAGTATTTT; cdr3_aa: CASRDLSTDTQYF
clone_size: many; j_call: TRBJ2-5; v_call: TRBV5-4; d_call: .; cdr3_nt: TGTGCCAGCAGGTATTGGACACGCACTGGCAGAGAGACCCAGTACTTC; cdr3_aa: CASRYWTRTGRETQYF
clone_size: .; j_call: TRBJ2-7; v_call: TRBV24-1; d_call: .; cdr3_nt: TGTGCCATAAGCAAGGGGGGTTACTACGAGCAGTACTTC; cdr3_aa: CAISKGGYYEQYF
clone_size: .; j_call: TRBJ1-1; v_call: TRBV14; d_call: TRBD1; cdr3_nt: TGTGCCGGCAGCCCGTGGCAGGGGGCCCCTGAAGCTTTCTTT; cdr3_aa: CAGSPWQGAPEAFF
clone_size: .; j_call: TRBJ2-4; v_call: TRBV29-1; d_call: .; cdr3_nt: TGCAGCGTTGAGGGGAGAAGGATTCAGTACTTC; cdr3_aa: CSVEGRRIQYF
clone_size: many; j_call: TRBJ1-1; v_call: TRBV3-1; d_call: .; cdr3_nt: TGTGCCAGCAGCCAAGGGGCGCTGAACACTGAAGCTTTCTTT; cdr3_aa: CASSQGALNTEAFF
clone_size: many; j_call: TRBJ1-1; v_call: TRBV5-1; d_call: .; cdr3_nt: TGCGCCAGCAGCTGGGACGGGGCGTCTTACACTGAAGCTTTCTTT; cdr3_aa: CASSWDGASYTEAFF
clone_size: many; j_call: TRBJ2-3; v_call: TRBV2; d_call: TRBD2; cdr3_nt: TGTGCCAGCAGAGCGGGGGGCACAGATACGCAGTATTTT; cdr3_aa: CASRAGGTDTQYF
clone_size: .; j_call: TRBJ1-4; v_call: TRBV15; d_call: .; cdr3_nt: TGTGCCACCAGCAGAGATTCAGGGGCTAATGAAAAACTGTTTTTT; cdr3_aa: CATSRDSGANEKLFF